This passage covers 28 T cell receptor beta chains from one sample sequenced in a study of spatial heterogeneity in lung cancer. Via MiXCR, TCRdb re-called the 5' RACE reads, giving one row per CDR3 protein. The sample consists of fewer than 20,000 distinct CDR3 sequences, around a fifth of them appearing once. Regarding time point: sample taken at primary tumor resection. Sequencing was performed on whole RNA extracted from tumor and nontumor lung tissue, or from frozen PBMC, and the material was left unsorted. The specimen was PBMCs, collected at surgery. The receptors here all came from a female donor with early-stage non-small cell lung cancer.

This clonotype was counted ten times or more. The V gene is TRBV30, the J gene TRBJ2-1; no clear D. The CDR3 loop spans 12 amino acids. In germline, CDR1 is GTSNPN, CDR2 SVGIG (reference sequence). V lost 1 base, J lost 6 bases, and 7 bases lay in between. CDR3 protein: CAWSGLPNEQFF. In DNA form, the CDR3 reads TGTGCCTGGAGTGGGCTCCCCAATGAGCAGTTCTTC.

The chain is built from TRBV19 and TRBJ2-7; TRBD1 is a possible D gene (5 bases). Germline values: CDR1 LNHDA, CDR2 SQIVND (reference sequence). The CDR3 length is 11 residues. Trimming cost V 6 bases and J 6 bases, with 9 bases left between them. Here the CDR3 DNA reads TGTGCCAGTAGCCAGGGTTCCGAGCAGTACTTC. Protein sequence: CASSQGSEQYF. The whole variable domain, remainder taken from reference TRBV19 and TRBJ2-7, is DGGITQSPKYLFRKEGQNVTLSCEQNLNHDAMYWYRQDPGQGLRLIYYSQIVNDFQKGDIAEGYSVSREKKESFPLTVTSAQKNPTAFYLCASSQGSEQYFGPGTRLTVT.

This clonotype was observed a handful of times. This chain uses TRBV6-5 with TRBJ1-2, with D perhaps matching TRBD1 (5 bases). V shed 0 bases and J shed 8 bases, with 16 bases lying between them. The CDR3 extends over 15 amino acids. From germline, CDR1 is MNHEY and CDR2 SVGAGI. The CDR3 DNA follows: TGTGCCAGCAGTTACTCATTTACGGCGGGGGACGGCTACACCTTC. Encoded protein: CASSYSFTAGDGYTF.

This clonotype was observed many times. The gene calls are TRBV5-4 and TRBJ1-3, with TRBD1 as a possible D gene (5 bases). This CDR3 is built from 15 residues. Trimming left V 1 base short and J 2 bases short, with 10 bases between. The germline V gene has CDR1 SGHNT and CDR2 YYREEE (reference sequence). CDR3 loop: CASSLSGTAGNTIYF. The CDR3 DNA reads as TGTGCCAGCAGCTTGTCAGGGACTGCTGGAAACACCATATATTTT.

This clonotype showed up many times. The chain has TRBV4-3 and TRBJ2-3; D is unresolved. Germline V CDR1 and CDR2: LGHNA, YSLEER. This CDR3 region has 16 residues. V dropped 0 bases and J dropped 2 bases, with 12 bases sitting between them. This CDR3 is CASSQDRVAATDTQYF. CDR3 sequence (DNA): TGCGCCAGCAGCCAAGATCGCGTAGCAGCCACAGATACGCAGTATTTT.

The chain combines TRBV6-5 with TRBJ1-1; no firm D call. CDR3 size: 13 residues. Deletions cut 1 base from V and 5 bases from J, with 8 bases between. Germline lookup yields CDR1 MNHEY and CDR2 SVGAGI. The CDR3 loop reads CASSYLGKTEAFF. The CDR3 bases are TGTGCCAGCAGTTACTTAGGAAAGACTGAAGCTTTCTTT.

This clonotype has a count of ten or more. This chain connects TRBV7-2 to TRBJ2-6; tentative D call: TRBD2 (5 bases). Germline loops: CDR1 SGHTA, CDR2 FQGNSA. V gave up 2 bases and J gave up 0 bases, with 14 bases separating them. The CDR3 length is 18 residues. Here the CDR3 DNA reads TGTGCCAGCAGCTTACGAGGGAAGGTCAGCTCTGGGGCCAACGTCCTGACTTTC. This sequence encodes CASSLRGKVSSGANVLTF.

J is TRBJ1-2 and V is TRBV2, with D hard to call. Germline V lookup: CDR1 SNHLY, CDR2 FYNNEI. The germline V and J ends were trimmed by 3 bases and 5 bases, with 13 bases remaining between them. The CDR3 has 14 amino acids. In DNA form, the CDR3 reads TGTGCCAGCAGTGATCGACAAGTAGGATATGGCTACACCTTC. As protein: CASSDRQVGYGYTF.

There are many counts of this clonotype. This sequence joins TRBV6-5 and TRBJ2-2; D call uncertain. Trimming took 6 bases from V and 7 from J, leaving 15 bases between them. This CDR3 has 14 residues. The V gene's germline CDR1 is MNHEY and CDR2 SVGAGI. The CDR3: CASSRHNFIGELFF. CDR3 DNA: TGTGCCAGCAGCCGGCACAATTTCATCGGGGAGCTGTTTTTT.

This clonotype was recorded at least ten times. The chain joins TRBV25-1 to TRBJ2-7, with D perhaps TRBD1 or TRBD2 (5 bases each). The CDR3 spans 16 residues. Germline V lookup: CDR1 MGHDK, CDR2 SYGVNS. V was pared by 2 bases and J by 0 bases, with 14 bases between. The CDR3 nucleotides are TGTGCCAGCAGTGAAGGGGACGGGAAAGCCTCCTACGAGCAGTACTTC. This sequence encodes CASSEGDGKASYEQYF.

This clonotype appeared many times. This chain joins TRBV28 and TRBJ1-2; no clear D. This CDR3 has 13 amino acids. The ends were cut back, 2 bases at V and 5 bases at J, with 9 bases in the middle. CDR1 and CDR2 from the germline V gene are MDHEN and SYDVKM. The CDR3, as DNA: TGTGCCAGCAGTTTACCGGGATTTTATGGCTACACCTTC. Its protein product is CASSLPGFYGYTF.

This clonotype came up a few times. CDR3 DNA sequence: TGTGCCAGCAGCGTAGAAAAGGGAGAGCTGTTTTTT. Amino acids: CASSVEKGELFF. The chain is built from TRBV9 and TRBJ2-2; the D is unclear. Trimming cost V 0 bases and J 11 bases, with 8 bases left between them. Germline V gives CDR1 SGDLS, CDR2 YYNGEE. The CDR3 contains 12 residues.

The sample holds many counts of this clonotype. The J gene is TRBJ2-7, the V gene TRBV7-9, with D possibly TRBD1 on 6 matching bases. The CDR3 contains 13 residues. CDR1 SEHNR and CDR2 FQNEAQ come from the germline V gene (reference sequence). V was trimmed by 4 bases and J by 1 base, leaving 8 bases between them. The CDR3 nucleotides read TGTGCCAGCAGCTCACAGGGATCCTACGAGCAGTACTTC. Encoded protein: CASSSQGSYEQYF.

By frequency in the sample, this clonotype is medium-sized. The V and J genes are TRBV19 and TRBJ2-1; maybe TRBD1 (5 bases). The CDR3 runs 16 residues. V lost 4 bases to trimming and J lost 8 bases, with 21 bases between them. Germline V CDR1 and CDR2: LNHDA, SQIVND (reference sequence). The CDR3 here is CASSTNRPSPAYEQFF. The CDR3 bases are TGTGCCAGTAGTACGAACAGGCCCTCCCCTGCTTATGAGCAGTTCTTC.

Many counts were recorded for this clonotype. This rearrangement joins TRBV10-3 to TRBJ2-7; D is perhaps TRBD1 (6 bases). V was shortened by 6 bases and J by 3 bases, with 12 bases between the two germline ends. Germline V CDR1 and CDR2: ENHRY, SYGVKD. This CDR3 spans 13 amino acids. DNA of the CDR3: TGTGCCATCAGACCGGACAGAAACTACGAGCAGTACTTC. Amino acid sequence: CAIRPDRNYEQYF.

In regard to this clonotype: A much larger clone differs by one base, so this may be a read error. This chain's CDR3 is CANSLSRVEQFF. The DNA of the CDR3 is TGTGCCAACAGCCTTTCCAGGGTGGAGCAGTTCTTC. The genes are TRBV6-1 and TRBJ2-1; possibly TRBD1 for D (5 bases). The CDR3 length is 12 residues. V was trimmed by 10 bases and J by 10 bases, leaving 17 bases between them. Germline CDR1 and CDR2: MNHNS and SASEGT.

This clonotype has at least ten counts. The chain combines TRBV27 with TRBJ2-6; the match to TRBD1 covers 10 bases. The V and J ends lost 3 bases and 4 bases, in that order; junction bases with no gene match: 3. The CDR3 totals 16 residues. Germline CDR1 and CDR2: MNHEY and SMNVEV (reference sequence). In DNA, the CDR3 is TGTGCCAGCAGTTTGGGACAGGGGCCCGGGGCCAACGTCCTGACTTTC. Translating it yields CASSLGQGPGANVLTF.

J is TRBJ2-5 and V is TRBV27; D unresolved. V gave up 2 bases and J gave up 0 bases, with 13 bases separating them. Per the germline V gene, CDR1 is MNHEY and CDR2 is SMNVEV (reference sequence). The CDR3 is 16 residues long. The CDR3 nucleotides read TGTGCCAGCAGTTTAGACGGCGTCGTATACCAAGAGACCCAGTACTTC. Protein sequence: CASSLDGVVYQETQYF.

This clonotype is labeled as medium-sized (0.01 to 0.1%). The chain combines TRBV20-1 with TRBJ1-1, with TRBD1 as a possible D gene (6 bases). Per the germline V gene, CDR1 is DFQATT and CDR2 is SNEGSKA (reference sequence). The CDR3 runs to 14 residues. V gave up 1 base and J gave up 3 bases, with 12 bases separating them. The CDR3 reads CSARGPQGHTEAFF. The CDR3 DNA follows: TGCAGTGCTAGAGGTCCCCAGGGGCACACTGAAGCTTTCTTT.

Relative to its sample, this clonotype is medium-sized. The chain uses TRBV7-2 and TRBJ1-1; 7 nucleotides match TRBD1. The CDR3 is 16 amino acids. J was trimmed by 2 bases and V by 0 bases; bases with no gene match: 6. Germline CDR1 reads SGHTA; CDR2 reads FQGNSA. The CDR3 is CASSLAGTERNTEAFF. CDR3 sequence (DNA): TGTGCCAGCAGCTTAGCTGGGACAGAAAGAAACACTGAAGCTTTCTTT.

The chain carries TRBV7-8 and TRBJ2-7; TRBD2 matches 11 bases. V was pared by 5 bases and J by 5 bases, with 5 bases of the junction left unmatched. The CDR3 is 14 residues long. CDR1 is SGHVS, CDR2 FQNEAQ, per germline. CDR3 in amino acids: CASSIIAGGDEQYF. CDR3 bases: TGTGCCAGCAGCATAATAGCGGGAGGGGACGAGCAGTACTTC.

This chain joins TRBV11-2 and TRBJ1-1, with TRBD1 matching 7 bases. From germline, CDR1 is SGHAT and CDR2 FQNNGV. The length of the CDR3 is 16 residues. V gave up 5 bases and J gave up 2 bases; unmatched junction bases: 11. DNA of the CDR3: TGTGCCAGCAGCCTGGGGAGAGGGGGCTACAACACTGAAGCTTTCTTT. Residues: CASSLGRGGYNTEAFF. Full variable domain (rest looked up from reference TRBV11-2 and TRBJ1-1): EAGVAQSPRYKIIEKRQSVAFWCNPISGHATLYWYQQILGQGPKLLIQFQNNGVVDDSQLPKDRFSAERLKGVDSTLKIQPAKLEDSAVYLCASSLGRGGYNTEAFFGQGTRLTVV.

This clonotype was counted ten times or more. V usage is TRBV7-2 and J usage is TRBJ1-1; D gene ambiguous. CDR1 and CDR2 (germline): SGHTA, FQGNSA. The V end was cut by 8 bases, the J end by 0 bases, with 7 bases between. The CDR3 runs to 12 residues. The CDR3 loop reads CASRRMNTEAFF. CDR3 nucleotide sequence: TGTGCCAGCCGAAGGATGAACACTGAAGCTTTCTTT.

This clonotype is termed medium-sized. CDR3 amino acids: CSAITLAGDGDTQYF. The DNA for the CDR3 is TGCAGTGCTATTACGCTAGCGGGAGACGGAGATACGCAGTATTTT. This sequence joins TRBV20-1 and TRBJ2-3, with 10 bases that match TRBD2. After removal of 4 bases from V and 5 bases from J, the junction contained 9 bases not matched to a gene. CDR1 and CDR2 (germline): DFQATT, SNEGSKA (reference sequence). The CDR3 spans 15 residues.

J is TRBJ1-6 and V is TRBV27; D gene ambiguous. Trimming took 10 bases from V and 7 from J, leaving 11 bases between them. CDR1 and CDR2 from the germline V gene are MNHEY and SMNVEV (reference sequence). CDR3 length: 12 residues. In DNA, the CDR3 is TGTGCCACCCGTTGGGGAAATTCACCCCTCCACTTT. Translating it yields CATRWGNSPLHF.

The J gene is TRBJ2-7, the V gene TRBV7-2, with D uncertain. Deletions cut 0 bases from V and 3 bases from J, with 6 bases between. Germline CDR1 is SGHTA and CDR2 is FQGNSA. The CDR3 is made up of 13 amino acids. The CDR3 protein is CTSSLAGYYEQYF. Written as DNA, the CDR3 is TGTACCAGCAGCTTAGCGGGGTACTACGAGCAGTACTTC.

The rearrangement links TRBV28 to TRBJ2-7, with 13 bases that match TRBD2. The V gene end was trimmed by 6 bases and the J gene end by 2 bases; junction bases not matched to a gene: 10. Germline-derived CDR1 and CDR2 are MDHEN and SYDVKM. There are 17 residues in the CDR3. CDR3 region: CASRWTSGSSQPYEQYF. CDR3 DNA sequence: TGTGCCAGCAGATGGACTAGCGGGAGTTCCCAACCCTACGAGCAGTACTTC.

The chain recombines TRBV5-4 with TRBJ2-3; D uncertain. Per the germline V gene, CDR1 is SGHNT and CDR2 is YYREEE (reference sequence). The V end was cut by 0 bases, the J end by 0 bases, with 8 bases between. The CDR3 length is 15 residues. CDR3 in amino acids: CASSLEPWSTDTQYF. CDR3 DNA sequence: TGTGCCAGCAGCTTGGAGCCGTGGAGCACAGATACGCAGTATTTT.